Listed below are T cell receptor beta chains from one sample, sequenced in a study of T-cell reconstitution after alpha-beta-depleted transplantation in children. Via MiXCR, TCRdb re-called the PCR reads, giving one row per CDR3 protein. The sample yields 350,000 to 500,000 distinct CDR3 sequences, around 46% seen once. Sequences were derived from PBMCs, sampled before TCRalphabeta/CD19-depleted stem cell transplant. These receptors were collected from a girl between 2 and 10 years old with aplastic anemia, due to receive a stem cell transplant. Both conserved end residues are part of each CDR3. Each record gives: V gene, D gene, clone size, J gene, CDR3 protein, CDR3 DNA. D genes are given only for firm matches. For some rows the clone size is stated as once, few or many, or as a class when expanded; others skip it.

v_gene: TRBV7-2; d_gene: -; abundance: -; j_gene: TRBJ1-5; CDR3aa: CASSKSGGGQPQHF; CDR3nt: TGTGCCAGCAGCAAAAGCGGGGGAGGGCAGCCCCAGCATTTT
v_gene: TRBV6-5; d_gene: TRBD2; abundance: -; j_gene: TRBJ2-5; CDR3aa: CASSYRLAGGQETQYF; CDR3nt: TGTGCCAGCAGTTACCGGCTAGCGGGAGGGCAAGAGACCCAGTACTTC
v_gene: TRBV5-5; d_gene: -; abundance: many; j_gene: TRBJ2-2; CDR3aa: CASSLDRVPGELFF; CDR3nt: TGTGCCAGCAGCTTGGACAGGGTACCCGGGGAGCTGTTTTTT
v_gene: TRBV7-6; d_gene: -; abundance: -; j_gene: TRBJ2-1; CDR3aa: CASSSWTNNEQFF; CDR3nt: TGTGCCAGCAGCTCTTGGACTAACAATGAGCAGTTCTTC
v_gene: TRBV15; d_gene: -; abundance: once; j_gene: TRBJ2-1; CDR3aa: CATSRAGTGGDNEQFF; CDR3nt: TGTGCCACCAGCAGAGCCGGGACTGGAGGAGACAATGAGCAGTTCTTC
v_gene: TRBV15; d_gene: TRBD1; abundance: -; j_gene: TRBJ2-7; CDR3aa: CATSSGQAKQYF; CDR3nt: TGTGCCACCAGCAGTGGACAGGCGAAACAGTACTTC
v_gene: TRBV7-6; d_gene: -; abundance: once; j_gene: TRBJ2-1; CDR3aa: CASSPVGSSSYEQFF; CDR3nt: TGTGCCAGCAGCCCCGTGGGGTCCTCTTCCTATGAGCAGTTCTTC
v_gene: TRBV6-2/TRBV6-3; d_gene: TRBD1; abundance: many; j_gene: TRBJ1-5; CDR3aa: CASTQGASNQPQHF; CDR3nt: TGTGCCAGTACACAGGGGGCGAGCAATCAGCCCCAGCATTTT
v_gene: TRBV24-1; d_gene: TRBD1; abundance: many; j_gene: TRBJ2-1; CDR3aa: CATSDRQGQGSNEQFF; CDR3nt: TGTGCCACCAGTGATCGACAGGGGCAGGGATCGAATGAGCAGTTCTTC
v_gene: TRBV6-2/TRBV6-3; d_gene: TRBD2; abundance: -; j_gene: TRBJ2-7; CDR3aa: CAARLAGGGEQYF; CDR3nt: TGTGCCGCGAGACTAGCGGGAGGGGGCGAGCAGTACTTC
v_gene: TRBV15; d_gene: -; abundance: -; j_gene: TRBJ2-1; CDR3aa: CATNQAAGLEQFF; CDR3nt: TGTGCCACCAATCAAGCAGCCGGTTTAGAGCAGTTCTTC
v_gene: TRBV15; d_gene: TRBD2; abundance: once; j_gene: TRBJ2-1; CDR3aa: CATREREDYNEQFF; CDR3nt: TGTGCCACCCGAGAGCGGGAGGACTACAATGAGCAGTTCTTC
v_gene: TRBV20-1; d_gene: TRBD1; abundance: -; j_gene: TRBJ2-3; CDR3aa: CSAGRDRGSDTQYF; CDR3nt: TGCAGTGCTGGCCGGGACAGGGGTTCAGATACGCAGTATTTT
v_gene: TRBV5-6; d_gene: -; abundance: many; j_gene: TRBJ2-3; CDR3aa: CASSGVDTQYF; CDR3nt: TGTGCCAGCAGCGGGGTTGATACGCAGTATTTT
v_gene: TRBV6-1; d_gene: TRBD2; abundance: many; j_gene: TRBJ2-1; CDR3aa: CASSPLAGGPEQFF; CDR3nt: TGTGCCAGCAGTCCTCTAGCGGGAGGGCCAGAGCAGTTCTTC
v_gene: TRBV7-9; d_gene: -; abundance: few; j_gene: TRBJ2-7; CDR3aa: CASSLTENTNSYEQYF; CDR3nt: TGTGCCAGCAGCTTGACGGAGAATACAAACTCCTACGAGCAGTACTTC
v_gene: TRBV7-6; d_gene: TRBD2; abundance: -; j_gene: TRBJ2-7; CDR3aa: CASSLATRGGHEQYF; CDR3nt: TGTGCCAGCAGCTTAGCCACGCGGGGGGGCCACGAGCAGTACTTC
v_gene: TRBV5-1; d_gene: TRBD2; abundance: -; j_gene: TRBJ2-3; CDR3aa: CASSLPAGGPDTQYF; CDR3nt: TGCGCCAGCAGCTTGCCAGCGGGGGGCCCAGATACGCAGTATTTT
v_gene: TRBV5-1; d_gene: TRBD2; abundance: -; j_gene: TRBJ2-7; CDR3aa: CASRTGTTSYEQYF; CDR3nt: TGCGCCAGCAGAACCGGGACTACATCCTACGAGCAGTACTTC
v_gene: TRBV20-1; d_gene: TRBD2; abundance: -; j_gene: TRBJ2-7; CDR3aa: CSARLAGGPRDEQYF; CDR3nt: TGCAGTGCTAGGTTAGCGGGAGGGCCCCGAGACGAGCAGTACTTC
v_gene: TRBV5-1; d_gene: -; abundance: once; j_gene: TRBJ2-3; CDR3aa: CASSLGADTDTQYF; CDR3nt: TGCGCCAGCAGCTTGGGAGCCGACACAGATACGCAGTATTTT